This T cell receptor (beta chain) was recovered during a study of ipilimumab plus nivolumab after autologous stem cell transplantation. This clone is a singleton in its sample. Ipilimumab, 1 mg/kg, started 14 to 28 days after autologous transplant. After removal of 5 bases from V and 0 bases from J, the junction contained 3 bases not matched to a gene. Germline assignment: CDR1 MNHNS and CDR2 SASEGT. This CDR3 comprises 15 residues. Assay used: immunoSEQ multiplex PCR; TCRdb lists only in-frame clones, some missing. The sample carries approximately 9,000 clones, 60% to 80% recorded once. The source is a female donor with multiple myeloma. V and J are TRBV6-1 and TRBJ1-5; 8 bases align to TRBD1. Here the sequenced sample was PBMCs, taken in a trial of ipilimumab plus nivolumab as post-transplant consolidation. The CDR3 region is CASSWTGPSNQPQHF. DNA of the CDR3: TGTGCCAGCAGTTGGACAGGGCCTAGCAATCAGCCCCAGCATTTT.